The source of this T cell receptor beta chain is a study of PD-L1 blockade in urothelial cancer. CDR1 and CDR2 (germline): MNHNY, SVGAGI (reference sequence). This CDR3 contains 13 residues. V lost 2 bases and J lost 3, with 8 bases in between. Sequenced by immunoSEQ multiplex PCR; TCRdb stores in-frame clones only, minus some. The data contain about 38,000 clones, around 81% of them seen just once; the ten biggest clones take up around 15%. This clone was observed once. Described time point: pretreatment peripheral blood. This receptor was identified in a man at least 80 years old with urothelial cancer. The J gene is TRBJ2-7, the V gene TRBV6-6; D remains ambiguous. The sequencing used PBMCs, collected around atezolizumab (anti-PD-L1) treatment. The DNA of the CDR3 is TGTGCCAGCAGTTACCAAACGAGCTACGAGCAGTACTTC. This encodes CASSYQTSYEQYF.